These 29 T cell receptor beta chains originate from one sample sequenced in a study of vaccination and CD4 T cells after COVID-19. No antigen has been assigned to these receptors. Sample treatment: approximately 10-day PBMC culture with coronavirus spike peptide pools or control peptides (ViraFEST assay). The Oncomine TCR Beta short-read assay sequenced DNA from cultured CD4+ T cells. TCRdb processed the PCR reads anew with MiXCR; each CDR3 protein has one entry. The sample lists more than 15,000 distinct CDR3 sequences, 60% occurring once. Sequenced input: CD4+ T cells from blood, cultured in vitro. The receptors derive from a human donor who had recovered from COVID-19.

The genes are TRBV7-2 and TRBJ2-3, with D unclear. Germline loops: CDR1 SGHTA, CDR2 FQGNSA. This CDR3 has 11 residues. V shed 4 bases and J shed 6 bases, with 5 bases lying between them. The CDR3 spells CASSYADTQYF. The CDR3 DNA follows: TGTGCCAGCAGCTATGCGGATACGCAGTATTTT.

This clonotype has a single count. This CDR3 reads CSVGGLLGKNIQYF. The CDR3 bases are TGCAGTGTGGGGGGCCTGTTGGGCAAAAACATTCAGTACTTC. V usage is TRBV20-1 and J usage is TRBJ2-4; D is perhaps TRBD1 or TRBD2 (6 bases each). The CDR3 length is 14 residues. The germline V gene encodes CDR1 DFQATT and CDR2 SNEGSKA (reference sequence). V lost 7 bases and J lost 3, with 16 bases in between.

In this sample, this clonotype turned up a few times. V is TRBV2 and J is TRBJ1-5; no reliable D call. The CDR3 contains 13 residues. In germline, CDR1 is SNHLY, CDR2 FYNNEI. The CDR3 DNA is TGTGCTTCGGGTAGGGATAGCAATCAGCCCCAGCATTTT. This translates into CASGRDSNQPQHF.

This clonotype was counted only a few times. This sequence joins TRBV20-1 and TRBJ1-5; D is uncertain. This CDR3 comprises 12 residues. V was cut by 2 bases and J by 5 bases, with 7 bases left in between. The germline CDR1 and CDR2 sequences are DFQATT and SNEGSKA (reference sequence). CDR3 in DNA: TGCAGTGCTAGAAGTCGACATCAGCCCCAGCATTTT. Translation: CSARSRHQPQHF.

The rearrangement links TRBV24-1 to TRBJ1-5; no definite D call. V was pared by 5 bases and J by 7 bases, with 20 bases between. Germline V gene sequence: CDR1 KGHDR, CDR2 SFDVKD. This CDR3 contains 16 residues. As DNA, the CDR3 is TGTGCCACCAGTGGGGCGGGAGGGCGCGGCAGGCAGCCCCAGCATTTT. It codes for CATSGAGGRGRQPQHF.

Only a few counts were recorded for this clonotype. The rearrangement uses TRBV15 and TRBJ1-2, with D perhaps matching TRBD1 (6 bases). The V end lost 0 bases, the J end lost 4 bases, and 9 bases lay between the germline ends. Germline lookup yields CDR1 LNHNV and CDR2 YYDKDF (reference sequence). CDR3 length equals 14 residues. The CDR3 spells CATSRERGGYGYTF. In DNA form, the CDR3 reads TGTGCCACCAGCAGAGAGAGAGGGGGCTATGGCTACACCTTC.

This chain links TRBV6-1 with TRBJ1-1; possibly TRBD1 for D (6 bases). Germline values: CDR1 MNHNS, CDR2 SASEGT. The length of the CDR3 is 14 residues. V lost 5 bases and J lost 3, with 13 bases in between. As DNA, the CDR3 is TGTGCCAGCAGTCTGACAGGCCCATACACTGAAGCTTTCTTT. The encoded protein is CASSLTGPYTEAFF.

The V call is TRBV20-1, the J call TRBJ2-7; TRBD1 might be the D (6 bases). CDR1 is DFQATT and CDR2 is SNEGSKA in the germline V gene (reference sequence). The CDR3 has 14 residues. Between the trimmed V and J ends, which lost 5 bases and 0 bases, there was a span of 14 bases. The CDR3 loop is CSASTGTSSYEQYF. The CDR3, as DNA: TGCAGTGCTTCCACCGGGACAAGCTCCTACGAGCAGTACTTC.

The chain carries TRBV15 and TRBJ1-6; TRBD1 matches at 7 bases. Per the germline V gene, CDR1 is LNHNV and CDR2 is YYDKDF (reference sequence). The CDR3 is 16 amino acids. V shed 2 bases, J shed 3 bases, and the junction held 4 bases outside the gene matches. DNA for the CDR3: TGTGCCACCAGCAGACAGGGGGGATACTATAATTCACCCCTCCACTTT. The encoded protein is CATSRQGGYYNSPLHF.

The chain couples TRBV20-1 to TRBJ2-1; D is unresolved. V was trimmed by 4 bases and J by 6 bases, leaving 10 bases between them. The V gene's germline CDR1 is DFQATT and CDR2 SNEGSKA (reference sequence). The CDR3 consists of 12 residues. The CDR3 sequence is CSAKSFSNEQFF. The CDR3 DNA sequence: TGCAGTGCTAAGTCCTTTTCCAATGAGCAGTTCTTC.

V and J are TRBV10-3 and TRBJ2-7; no definite D call. The CDR3 consists of 14 residues. Germline CDR1 and CDR2: ENHRY and SYGVKD. V gave up 0 bases and J gave up 6 bases, with 12 bases separating them. The CDR3 DNA sequence: TGTGCCATCAGTGAGTCGGCTTTTGAAGGCGAGCAGTACTTC. This codes for CAISESAFEGEQYF.

This clonotype was detected a few times. The chain couples TRBV20-1 to TRBJ1-1; 7 bases match TRBD1. Trimming took 5 bases from V and 0 from J; bases not matched to a gene: 6. The CDR3 is 14 amino acids. Germline V gene lookup returns CDR1 DFQATT and CDR2 SNEGSKA (reference sequence). CDR3 amino acids: CSALTDRLNTEAFF. As DNA, the CDR3 is TGCAGTGCTCTGACGGACAGGTTGAACACTGAAGCTTTCTTT.

The CDR3 loop reads CSATGTASSYNEQFF. CDR3 in DNA: TGCAGTGCGACCGGGACAGCAAGCTCCTACAATGAGCAGTTCTTC. V gene TRBV20-1 combines with J gene TRBJ2-1; 7 bases fit TRBD1. The germline gives CDR1 DFQATT, CDR2 SNEGSKA (reference sequence). The CDR3 runs to 15 residues. The ends lost 6 bases at V and 0 bases at J; junction bases unmatched: 8.

The V call is TRBV10-3, the J call TRBJ1-1; TRBD1 is a possible D gene (5 bases). CDR1 ENHRY and CDR2 SYGVKD come from the germline V gene. This CDR3 is 17 amino acids long. Trimming removed 2 bases from V and 0 bases from J, with 16 bases in between. CDR3 region: CAISEHRDGTMNTEAFF. Here the CDR3 DNA reads TGTGCCATCAGTGAGCACCGGGACGGGACCATGAACACTGAAGCTTTCTTT.

This clonotype showed up just a few times. The V gene is TRBV7-2, the J gene TRBJ2-1, with TRBD2 matching over 10 bases. Germline-derived CDR1 and CDR2 are SGHTA and FQGNSA. V shed 0 bases, J shed 13 bases, and the junction held 9 bases outside the gene matches. The CDR3 is 15 residues long. The CDR3 reads CASSLAGTSGVTQFF. The CDR3 bases are TGTGCCAGCAGCTTAGCGGGCACTAGCGGGGTAACCCAGTTCTTC.

This clonotype was observed a few times. The rearrangement joins TRBV20-1 to TRBJ2-7; D is tentatively TRBD1 or TRBD2 (6 bases each). The CDR3 is 14 residues long. Germline assignment: CDR1 DFQATT and CDR2 SNEGSKA (reference sequence). Between the trimmed V and J ends, which lost 4 bases and 3 bases, there was a span of 16 bases. CDR3 in DNA: TGCAGTGCTACCGATTTACAGGGAGGCTACGAGCAGTACTTC. Translation: CSATDLQGGYEQYF.

The chain joins TRBV27 to TRBJ2-5, with D perhaps assigned TRBD1 or TRBD2 (5 bases each). This CDR3 contains 14 residues. V was pared by 0 bases and J by 4 bases, with 9 bases between. The germline gives CDR1 MNHEY, CDR2 SMNVEV (reference sequence). CDR3 residues: CASSLSRGTETQYF. DNA of the CDR3: TGTGCCAGCAGTTTATCGCGAGGGACAGAGACCCAGTACTTC.

The chain links TRBV5-1 to TRBJ1-2; D perhaps matches TRBD1 (5 bases). Looked up from germline, CDR1 is SGHRS and CDR2 is YFSETQ. The CDR3 extends over 15 amino acids. The germline V and J ends were trimmed by 0 bases and 4 bases, with 13 bases remaining between them. The CDR3 DNA reads TGCGCCAGCAGCTTGGTCGGGGACGTCAGCTATGGCTACACCTTC. Its protein is CASSLVGDVSYGYTF.

This clonotype has a handful of counts. The chain joins TRBV20-1 to TRBJ2-5; 7 bases align to TRBD2. Germline CDR1 is DFQATT and CDR2 is SNEGSKA (reference sequence). CDR3 size: 14 residues. Trimming cost V 6 bases and J 1 base; bases outside gene matches: 8. The CDR3 nucleotides read TGCAGTGCCACACTAGCGAACCTCCAAGAGACCCAGTACTTC. Its protein is CSATLANLQETQYF.

This clonotype showed up just a few times. The V and J genes are TRBV20-1 and TRBJ2-3; 10 bases are a match to TRBD2. Germline V lookup: CDR1 DFQATT, CDR2 SNEGSKA (reference sequence). There are 14 residues in the CDR3. CDR3 residues: CTIQSGGASDTQYF. The CDR3 DNA is TGCACCATCCAGAGCGGGGGGGCTTCAGATACGCAGTATTTT.

In this sample, this clonotype turned up once. The genes are TRBV6-1 and TRBJ1-2; D not certain. The V gene lost 6 bases and the J gene lost 7 bases, with 15 bases spanning the gap. Germline V gene sequence: CDR1 MNHNS, CDR2 SASEGT. This CDR3 is built from 13 residues. In DNA form, the CDR3 reads TGTGCCAGCAGGGACCGGGTTTGGGTTGGCTACACCTTC. This sequence encodes CASRDRVWVGYTF.

The chain uses TRBV7-9 and TRBJ2-5; D gene uncertain. The CDR3 extends over 13 amino acids. Germline CDR1 reads SEHNR; CDR2 reads FQNEAQ (reference sequence). Trimming took 9 bases from V and 5 from J, leaving 16 bases between them. DNA for the CDR3: TGTGCCAGTCTGGCGGATTCTCTGGAGACCCAGTACTTC. Translation gives CASLADSLETQYF.

This clonotype was detected a few times. The chain employs TRBV20-1 and TRBJ2-7, with TRBD1 matching over 8 bases. After removal of 0 bases from V and 13 bases from J, the junction contained 11 bases not matched to a gene. CDR3 length: 13 residues. The V gene's germline CDR1 is DFQATT and CDR2 SNEGSKA (reference sequence). The CDR3 DNA reads as TGCAGTGCTAGAGATCCCGACAGGGGAGCGAGTTACTTC. As protein: CSARDPDRGASYF.

The chain recombines TRBV7-9 with TRBJ2-7, with D perhaps TRBD1 or TRBD2 (6 bases each). In germline, CDR1 is SEHNR, CDR2 FQNEAQ (reference sequence). V gave up 8 bases and J gave up 2 bases, with 16 bases separating them. The CDR3 length is 14 residues. The CDR3 bases are TGTGCCAGCTCCCGTGGGGGGCTGGCCTACGAGCAGTACTTC. Residues: CASSRGGLAYEQYF.

The chain has TRBV20-1 and TRBJ1-1; TRBD1 might be the D (5 bases). V gave up 3 bases and J gave up 3 bases, with 11 bases separating them. The CDR3 sequence is 13 residues long. Looked up from germline, CDR1 is DFQATT and CDR2 is SNEGSKA (reference sequence). In nucleotides, the CDR3 is TGCAGTGCTAGTCTGGGGCGATACACTGAAGCTTTCTTT. Its translation is CSASLGRYTEAFF.

This clonotype was found a few times. The chain carries TRBV6-5 and TRBJ1-1, with D unclear. This CDR3 spans 14 amino acids. CDR1 is MNHEY, CDR2 SVGAGI, per germline. The V end lost 1 base, the J end lost 1 base, and 7 bases lay between the germline ends. The CDR3 spells CASSYYGPNTEAFF. The DNA for the CDR3 is TGTGCCAGCAGTTACTATGGGCCGAACACTGAAGCTTTCTTT.

V usage is TRBV7-6 and J usage is TRBJ2-6; D is perhaps TRBD2 (6 bases). This CDR3 comprises 15 residues. V was trimmed by 5 bases and J by 12 bases, leaving 20 bases between them. Germline V gene sequence: CDR1 SGHVS, CDR2 FNYEAQ. DNA of the CDR3: TGTGCCAGCAGCCCCCAGAGGGGACTGTGGGGCGTCCTGACTTTC. Amino acid sequence: CASSPQRGLWGVLTF.

This clonotype was recorded once. V is TRBV7-9 and J is TRBJ2-3, with D maybe TRBD2 (6 bases). The ends were cut back, 2 bases at V and 2 bases at J, with 11 bases in the middle. This CDR3 is 15 amino acids long. CDR1 SEHNR and CDR2 FQNEAQ come from the germline V gene (reference sequence). The CDR3 DNA sequence: TGTGCCAGCAGCTTACGCGGGGAAGACACAGATACGCAGTATTTT. Encoded protein: CASSLRGEDTDTQYF.

This clonotype has only a few counts. V is TRBV20-1 and J is TRBJ2-5; TRBD2 matches at 7 bases. This CDR3 has 15 residues. The ends lost 3 bases at V and 5 bases at J; junction bases unmatched: 12. Germline CDR1 and CDR2: DFQATT and SNEGSKA (reference sequence). The CDR3 DNA reads as TGCAGTGCTAGCCGGCCGGCGGGAGTTGGGGAGACCCAGTACTTC. Encoded protein: CSASRPAGVGETQYF.